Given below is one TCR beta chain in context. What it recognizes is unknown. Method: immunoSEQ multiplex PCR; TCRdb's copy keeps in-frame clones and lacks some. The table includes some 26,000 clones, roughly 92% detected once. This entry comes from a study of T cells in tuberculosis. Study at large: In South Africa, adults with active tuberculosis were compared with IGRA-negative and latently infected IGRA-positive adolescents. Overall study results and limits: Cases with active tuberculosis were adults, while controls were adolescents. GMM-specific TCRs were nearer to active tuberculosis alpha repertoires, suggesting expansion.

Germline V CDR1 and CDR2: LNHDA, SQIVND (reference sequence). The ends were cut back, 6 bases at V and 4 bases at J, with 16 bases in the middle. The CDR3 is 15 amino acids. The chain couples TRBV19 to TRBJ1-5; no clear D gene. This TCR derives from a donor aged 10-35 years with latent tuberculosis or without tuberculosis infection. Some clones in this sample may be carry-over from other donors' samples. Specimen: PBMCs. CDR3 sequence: CASSPTFPGNQPQHF. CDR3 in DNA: TGTGCCAGTAGCCCGACCTTTCCAGGAAATCAGCCCCAGCATTTT.